This TCR beta chain was recorded in a study of vaccination effects on CD4 cells after COVID-19. Comments on this clone: Its antigen is undetermined.

Whole-study results and caveats: The study found marked clonal contraction of infection- and vaccine-induced clones late after vaccination.

The junction had 5 bases not matched to a gene; V was cut back by 6 bases and J by 9 bases. Germline assignment: CDR1 MDHEN and CDR2 SYDVKM. The CDR3 totals 15 residues. After expansion with viral peptide pools in the ViraFEST assay, antigen-specific CD4+ T cells were sequenced. Cultured cells yielded isolated CD4+ T cells after less than 11 days. Everyone in the study got two shots of either the BNT162b2 or mRNA-1273 vaccine. Each well held 1.5 million to 2 million PBMC cultured with roughly 10 ug/ml peptides and 8.5 to 10 IU/ml IL-2. On both days 3 and 7, half of the culture medium was replaced with IL-2 medium. The repertoire was sequenced with immunoSEQ multiplex PCR; TCRdb's copy has only in-frame clones and lacks some. The repertoire consists of about 46,000 clones, with around 70% occurring once and the leading ten covering over 12%.

The J gene is TRBJ2-1, the V gene TRBV28, with 16 nucleotides matching TRBD2. The TCR originated in a human donor who received a COVID-19 vaccine. The source was CD4+ T cells from PBMCs cultured with HCoV-OC43 spike peptides, collected after COVID-19 vaccination. Subset of the sample: HCoV-OC43 spike overlapping peptide pool stimulation. Written as DNA, the CDR3 is TGTGCCAGCAGAGGGACTAGCGGGGGGGCACGTGAGCAGTTCTTC. This sequence encodes CASRGTSGGAREQFF.